This TCR beta chain was sequenced in a study of Tregs in tolerant kidney transplant recipients. Broader study findings: Biological reproducibility was not directly addressed in this study. Tregs expanded with activated donor B cells seemed most donor-specific. Validation in larger populations is needed because few patients were studied.

Assay used: immunoSEQ multiplex PCR; TCRdb lists only in-frame clones, some missing. The sample records about 240,000 clones, 84% being singletons. Unstimulated regulatory T cells (CD4+CD25+CD127-), CD4+CD25- non-regulatory cells, CD4 and CD8 cells were FACS-sorted from thawed PBMCs. CDR3 size: 17 residues. V lost 7 bases to trimming and J lost 2 bases; unmatched junction nucleotides: 14. Germline V CDR1 and CDR2: SGHRS, YFSETQ. Turning to this clone: Its antigen is not known.

The rearrangement links TRBV5-1 to TRBJ2-3, with 9 bases that match TRBD2. Sequences were obtained from CD4+ T cells from blood. The TCR sequence derives from a human donor in good health. The CDR3 here is CASSRGSGGTYTDTQYF. The CDR3 DNA is TGCGCCAGCTCCCGGGGTAGCGGGGGCACTTACACAGATACGCAGTATTTT. The variable domain in full, completed from reference TRBV5-1 and TRBJ2-3, reads KAGVTQTPRYLIKTRGQQVTLSCSPISGHRSVSWYQQTPGQGLQFLFEYFSETQRNKGNFPGRFSGRQFSNSRSEMNVSTLELGDSALYLCASSRGSGGTYTDTQYFGPGTRLTVL.